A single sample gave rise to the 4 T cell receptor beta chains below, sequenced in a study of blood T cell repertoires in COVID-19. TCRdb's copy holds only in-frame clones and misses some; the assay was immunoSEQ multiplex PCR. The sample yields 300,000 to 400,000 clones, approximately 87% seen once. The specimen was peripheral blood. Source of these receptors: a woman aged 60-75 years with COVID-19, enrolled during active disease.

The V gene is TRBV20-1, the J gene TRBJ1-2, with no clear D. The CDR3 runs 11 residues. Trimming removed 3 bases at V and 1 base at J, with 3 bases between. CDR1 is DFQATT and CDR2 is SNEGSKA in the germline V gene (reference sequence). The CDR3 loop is CSASINYGYTF. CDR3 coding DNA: TGCAGTGCTAGCATTAACTATGGCTACACCTTC.

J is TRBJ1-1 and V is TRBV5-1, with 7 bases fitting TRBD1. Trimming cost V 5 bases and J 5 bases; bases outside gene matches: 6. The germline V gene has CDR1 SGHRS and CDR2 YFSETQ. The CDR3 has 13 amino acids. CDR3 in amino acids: CASRITGETEAFF. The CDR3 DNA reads TGCGCCAGCAGAATTACAGGGGAAACTGAAGCTTTCTTT.

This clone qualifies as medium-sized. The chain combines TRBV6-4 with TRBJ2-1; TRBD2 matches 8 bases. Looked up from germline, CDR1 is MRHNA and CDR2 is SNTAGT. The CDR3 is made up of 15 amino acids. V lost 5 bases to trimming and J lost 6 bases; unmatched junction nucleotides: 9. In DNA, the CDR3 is TGTGCCAGCAGTCAGACTAGCGAGGGGGGCAATGAGCAGTTCTTC. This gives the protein CASSQTSEGGNEQFF.

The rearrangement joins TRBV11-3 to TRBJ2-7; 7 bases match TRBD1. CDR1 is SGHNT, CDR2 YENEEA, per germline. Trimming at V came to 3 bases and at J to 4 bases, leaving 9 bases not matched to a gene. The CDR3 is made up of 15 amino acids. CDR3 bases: TGTGCCAGCAGCTTCAGGGGGACGGGGAATTACGAGCAGTACTTC. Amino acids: CASSFRGTGNYEQYF.